The 24 T cell receptor beta chains in this list originate from one sample, sequenced in a study of cytomegalovirus exposure and HLA in healthy donors. The PCR was carried out with 60 Vbeta primers and 13 Jbeta primers. The protocol was immunoSEQ multiplex PCR, while the TCRdb copy is restricted to in-frame clones and leaves out a portion. The data hold 160,000 or so clones, with 82% observed a single time. The sequenced sample consisted of PBMCs. The source is a man aged 50-59 years in good health and CMV-seropositive.

This chain uses TRBV5-1 with TRBJ2-1; 7 nucleotides align to TRBD1. Germline CDR1 SGHRS, CDR2 YFSETQ. The CDR3 contains 15 residues. V was pared by 7 bases and J by 5 bases, with 12 bases of the junction left unmatched. The CDR3 reads CASRQGIFTDNEQFF. CDR3 in DNA: TGCGCCAGCCGACAGGGTATTTTTACAGACAATGAGCAGTTCTTC.

The V gene is TRBV4-1, the J gene TRBJ2-3; TRBD2 aligns across 8 bases. There are 10 residues in the CDR3. Germline-derived CDR1 and CDR2 are MGHRA and YSYEKL. In DNA, the CDR3 is TGCGCAGCGGGGGTGGTTACGCAGTATTTT. Residues: CAAGVVTQYF.

The V call is TRBV30, the J call TRBJ2-3, with TRBD2 matching over 10 bases. J lost 11 bases, V lost 2 bases, and 4 bases had no gene match. CDR3 length: 12 residues. In germline, CDR1 is GTSNPN, CDR2 SVGIG (reference sequence). The CDR3 is CAWSPLAGRQYF. The CDR3 DNA reads as TGTGCCTGGAGTCCACTAGCGGGGAGGCAGTATTTT.

With regard to this clone: One end of the junction varies from germline; a read error may be responsible. The rearrangement joins TRBV7-7 to TRBJ2-7; possible D gene TRBD1, 7 bases. The CDR3 runs 15 residues. The germline gives CDR1 SSHAT, CDR2 FNYEAQ (reference sequence). CDR3 residues: CASSLRQGGGYEQYF. CDR3 bases: TGTGCTAGCAGCTTGAGACAGGGAGGTGGGTACGAGCAGTACTTC.

The J gene is TRBJ1-1, the V gene TRBV5-6, with D possibly TRBD1 on 5 matching bases. The CDR3 is 13 residues long. V lost 4 bases and J lost 3, with 10 bases in between. The V gene's germline CDR1 is SGHDT and CDR2 YYEEEE. The CDR3 DNA sequence: TGTGCCAGCAGCCCGGACACGGACACTGAAGCTTTCTTT. This sequence encodes CASSPDTDTEAFF.

The chain carries TRBV6-6 and TRBJ1-5, with 11 bases lining up with TRBD1. With V trimmed by 2 bases and J by 4 bases, 4 bases remained unmatched. The CDR3 has 16 residues. The germline V gene encodes CDR1 MNHNY and CDR2 SVGAGI (reference sequence). The CDR3 DNA reads TGTGCCAGCAGTTACGGGACAGGGGGGATAAATCAGCCCCAGCATTTT. Protein product: CASSYGTGGINQPQHF.

The CDR3 here is CASSHGQGLGGNTIYF. The CDR3 DNA follows: TGTGCCAGCAGTCACGGACAGGGTCTCGGGGGAAACACCATATATTTT. This chain links TRBV11-2 with TRBJ1-3, with 8 bases lining up with TRBD1. J gave up 4 bases and V 6 bases, and 11 bases lay outside the gene matches. There are 16 residues in the CDR3. Germline-derived CDR1 and CDR2 are SGHAT and FQNNGV.

This chain links TRBV27 with TRBJ1-5, with D uncertain. This CDR3 has 13 residues. CDR1 and CDR2 from the germline V gene are MNHEY and SMNVEV (reference sequence). V was trimmed by 3 bases and J by 3 bases, leaving 6 bases between them. The CDR3 reads CASSFGPNQPQHF. The CDR3, as DNA: TGTGCCAGCAGTTTTGGGCCCAATCAGCCCCAGCATTTT.

This chain connects TRBV7-3 to TRBJ2-5; TRBD2 matches at 11 bases. There are 14 residues in the CDR3. Trimming at V came to 4 bases and at J to 9 bases, leaving 7 bases not matched to a gene. Germline V gene data show CDR1 as SGHTA and CDR2 as FQGTGA. CDR3 DNA: TGTGCCAGCAGCTCGGGGACTAGCGGAGCGGCCCAGTACTTC. As protein: CASSSGTSGAAQYF.

The V call is TRBV5-6, the J call TRBJ2-7; D is uncertain. Between the trimmed V and J ends, which lost 2 bases and 2 bases, there was a span of 8 bases. This CDR3 contains 13 residues. The germline gives CDR1 SGHDT, CDR2 YYEEEE. The CDR3 region has the DNA TGTGCCAGCAGCTTTCCAGGAACCTACGAGCAGTACTTC. Its translation: CASSFPGTYEQYF.

The table lists this clone with a count of one. V gene TRBV9 combines with J gene TRBJ1-2, with unresolved D. This CDR3 contains 11 residues. The germline gives CDR1 SGDLS, CDR2 YYNGEE. V shed 1 base and J shed 13 bases, with 11 bases lying between them. The DNA for the CDR3 is TGTGCCAGCAGCGTACCCTCTCTTTTCACCTTC. It specifies CASSVPSLFTF.

The chain combines TRBV9 with TRBJ1-1; 9 bases map to TRBD1. Germline CDR1 SGDLS, CDR2 YYNGEE. The ends lost 1 base at V and 3 bases at J; junction bases unmatched: 10. The CDR3 totals 17 residues. The CDR3 loop reads CASSVPPGTGMDTEAFF. The CDR3 DNA reads TGTGCCAGCAGCGTACCGCCCGGGACAGGGATGGACACTGAAGCTTTCTTT.

The chain recombines TRBV7-9 with TRBJ1-1; maybe TRBD1 (5 bases). V lost 3 bases to trimming and J lost 1 base, with 9 bases between them. Germline-derived CDR1 and CDR2 are SEHNR and FQNEAQ (reference sequence). There are 14 residues in the CDR3. CDR3 loop: CASSFLTENTEAFF. CDR3 coding DNA: TGTGCCAGCAGCTTTTTGACAGAGAACACTGAAGCTTTCTTT. Full variable domain (rest looked up from reference TRBV7-9 and TRBJ1-1): DTGVSQNPRHKITKRGQNVTFRCDPISEHNRLYWYRQTLGQGPEFLTYFQNEAQLEKSRLLSDRFSAERPKGSFSTLEIQRTEQGDSAMYLCASSFLTENTEAFFGQGTRLTVV.

This clone occurred once. J is TRBJ2-7 and V is TRBV30; 7 bases fit TRBD2. CDR3 length: 15 amino acids. V shed 0 bases, J shed 2 bases, and the junction held 7 bases outside the gene matches. CDR1 GTSNPN and CDR2 SVGIG come from the germline V gene (reference sequence). DNA of the CDR3: TGTGCCTGGAGTGTACGGGGAGGGGTAGCCTACGAGCAGTACTTC. This encodes CAWSVRGGVAYEQYF.

The chain joins TRBV2 to TRBJ2-4; perhaps TRBD1 as D (6 bases). Germline CDR1 reads SNHLY; CDR2 reads FYNNEI. V was clipped by 6 bases and J by 5 bases, with 17 bases between them. This CDR3 spans 15 amino acids. CDR3 bases: TGTGCCAGCAGGGGGGACATCCTGGGACAAAACATTCAGTACTTC. Its translation is CASRGDILGQNIQYF. Complete variable domain (other parts from reference TRBV2 and TRBJ2-4): EPEVTQTPSHQVTQMGQEVILRCVPISNHLYFYWYRQILGQKVEFLVSFYNNEISEKSEIFDDQFSVERPDGSNFTLKIRSTKLEDSAMYFCASRGDILGQNIQYFGAGTRLSVL.

This chain joins TRBV30 and TRBJ2-6; 8 positions match TRBD2. The germline V gene encodes CDR1 GTSNPN and CDR2 SVGIG (reference sequence). J was trimmed by 0 bases and V by 7 bases; bases with no gene match: 8. CDR3 length: 16 amino acids. CDR3 sequence: CAYISGVASGANVLTF. DNA of the CDR3: TGTGCCTACATTAGCGGGGTAGCCTCTGGGGCCAACGTCCTGACTTTC.

This clone was recorded a few times. The chain joins TRBV19 to TRBJ1-5, with TRBD1 matching 9 bases. Germline trimming cut 7 bases from V and 3 bases from J; bases unmatched to any gene: 13. CDR1 LNHDA and CDR2 SQIVND come from the germline V gene (reference sequence). The CDR3 spans 17 residues. The CDR3 region has the DNA TGTGCCAGTACCATAATCCCGGGACAGGGCTCCAATCAGCCCCAGCATTTT. Protein sequence: CASTIIPGQGSNQPQHF.

V gene TRBV7-3 combines with J gene TRBJ2-1, with 13 nucleotides matching TRBD2. Germline trimming cut 5 bases from V and 3 bases from J; bases unmatched to any gene: 1. This CDR3 has 15 residues. The germline V gene has CDR1 SGHTA and CDR2 FQGTGA. The CDR3 DNA reads TGTGCCAGCAGCAGACTAGCGGGGGGCTACAATGAGCAGTTCTTC. It translates to CASSRLAGGYNEQFF.

This chain connects TRBV5-6 to TRBJ2-1; 12 bases are a match to TRBD2. The CDR3 length is 15 residues. Germline lookup yields CDR1 SGHDT and CDR2 YYEEEE. Unmatched junction bases numbered 11, after V lost 7 bases and J lost 9 bases. CDR3 sequence: CASAPGLAGWGEQFF. CDR3 nucleotides: TGTGCCAGCGCTCCCGGACTAGCGGGATGGGGTGAGCAGTTCTTC.

The chain couples TRBV11-2 to TRBJ2-2; 8 bases are shared with TRBD1. Trimming took 3 bases from V and 3 from J; bases not matched to a gene: 0. The CDR3 loop spans 14 amino acids. Germline CDR1 is SGHAT and CDR2 is FQNNGV. The CDR3 DNA is TGTGCCAGCAGCTTGGACAGGGACACCGGGGAGCTGTTTTTT. As protein: CASSLDRDTGELFF. The full variable domain, with the rest looked up from reference TRBV11-2 and TRBJ2-2, is EAGVAQSPRYKIIEKRQSVAFWCNPISGHATLYWYQQILGQGPKLLIQFQNNGVVDDSQLPKDRFSAERLKGVDSTLKIQPAKLEDSAVYLCASSLDRDTGELFFGEGSRLTVL.

The CDR3 DNA is TGTGCCAGCAGCCCCACCTCGAGTAGCGGGAGGGTGTACGAGCAGTACTTC. It encodes CASSPTSSSGRVYEQYF. The chain links TRBV4-2 to TRBJ2-7, with 11 bases that match TRBD2. CDR3 length: 17 residues. Germline V gene sequence: CDR1 LGHNA, CDR2 YNFKEQ. V trimming: 4 bases; J trimming: 4 bases; junction bases outside the gene matches: 12.

V gene TRBV19 combines with J gene TRBJ1-1, with D possibly matching TRBD1 (6 bases). Germline V gene data show CDR1 as LNHDA and CDR2 as SQIVND (reference sequence). Trimming pared 5 bases from V and 0 bases from J, leaving 16 bases between. The CDR3 spans 16 residues. CDR3 nucleotide sequence: TGTGCCAGTAGTGCCACGGGACACTCAATGAACACTGAAGCTTTCTTT. It yields the protein CASSATGHSMNTEAFF.

The chain's CDR3 is CASSVVQGPSYNEQFF. CDR3 bases: TGTGCCAGCAGCGTAGTTCAGGGGCCCTCCTACAATGAGCAGTTCTTC. V usage is TRBV9 and J usage is TRBJ2-1, with D perhaps TRBD1 (6 bases). V was pared by 0 bases and J by 0 bases, with 10 bases between. CDR3 length: 16 residues. Looked up from germline, CDR1 is SGDLS and CDR2 is YYNGEE.

This clone appeared a single time. This chain joins TRBV4-2 and TRBJ2-3; no clear D. Trimming left V 0 bases short and J 6 bases short, with 7 bases between. There are 13 residues in the CDR3. Per the germline V gene, CDR1 is LGHNA and CDR2 is YNFKEQ. The CDR3, as DNA: TGTGCCAGCAGCCAAGAAGGAGCCGATACGCAGTATTTT. The encoded protein is CASSQEGADTQYF.